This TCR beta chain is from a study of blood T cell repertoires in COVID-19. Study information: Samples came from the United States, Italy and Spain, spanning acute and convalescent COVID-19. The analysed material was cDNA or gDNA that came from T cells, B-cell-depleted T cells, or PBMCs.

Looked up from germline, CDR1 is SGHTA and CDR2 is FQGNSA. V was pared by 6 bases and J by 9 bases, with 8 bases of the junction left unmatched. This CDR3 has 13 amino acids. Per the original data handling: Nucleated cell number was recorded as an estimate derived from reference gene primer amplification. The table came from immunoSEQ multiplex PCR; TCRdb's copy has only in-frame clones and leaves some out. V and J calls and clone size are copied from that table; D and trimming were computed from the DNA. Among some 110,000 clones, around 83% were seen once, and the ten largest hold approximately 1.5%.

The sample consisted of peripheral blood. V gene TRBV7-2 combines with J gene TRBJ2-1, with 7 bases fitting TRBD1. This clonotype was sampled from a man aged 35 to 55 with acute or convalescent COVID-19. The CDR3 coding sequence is TGTGCCAGCAGATTCATCACAGGGGCTGAGCAGTTCTTC. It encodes CASRFITGAEQFF. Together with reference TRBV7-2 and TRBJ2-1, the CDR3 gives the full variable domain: GAGVSQSPSNKVTEKGKDVELRCDPISGHTALYWYRQSLGQGLEFLIYFQGNSAPDKSGLPSDRFSAERTGGSVSTLTIQRTQQEDSAVYLCASRFITGAEQFFGPGTRLTVL.